The 18 T cell receptor beta chains reported below all come from one sample, sequenced in a study of blood T cells in healthy people across ages. Combining a sample-barcoded 5' primer with a J-beta primer mix, a second PCR ran for roughly 6 to 11 cycles. TCRdb reprocessed the 5' RACE reads with MiXCR, giving one entry per CDR3 protein. The table has 700,000 to 950,000 distinct CDR3 sequences, nearly 60% seen once. Input material: blood. Source of these receptors: a man younger than 40 in good health.

The rearrangement joins TRBV28 to TRBJ2-5; 12 bases match TRBD2. The DNA end favors TRBJ2-1, so the J call may be wrong. The V gene's germline CDR1 is MDHEN and CDR2 SYDVKM. The CDR3 extends over 16 amino acids. Here the CDR3 reads CASSRLAGDLQETQFF. The CDR3 nucleotides read TGTGCCAGCTCCCGACTAGCGGGAGACCTCCAAGAGACCCAGTTCTTC.

Only a few counts were recorded for this clonotype. This chain connects TRBV20-1 to TRBJ2-3; no clear D gene. CDR3 length equals 14 residues. The ends were cut back, 0 bases at V and 1 base at J, with 8 bases in the middle. Germline V gene lookup returns CDR1 DFQATT and CDR2 SNEGSKA (reference sequence). The CDR3 here is CSARDRLRTDTQYF. DNA of the CDR3: TGCAGTGCTAGAGACAGGCTTCGCACAGATACGCAGTATTTT.

The rearrangement uses TRBV3-1 and TRBJ1-2; D is ambiguous. V lost 4 bases to trimming and J lost 10 bases, with 13 bases between them. The germline gives CDR1 LGHDT, CDR2 YNNKEL (reference sequence). The CDR3 length is 12 residues. The CDR3 bases are TGTGCCAGCAGCCTAGAATCATGGGACTACACCTTC. Protein product: CASSLESWDYTF.

V gene TRBV7-2 combines with J gene TRBJ2-7, with TRBD2 matching 10 bases. Trimming took 3 bases from V and 6 from J; bases not matched to a gene: 8. The CDR3 covers 15 residues. In germline, CDR1 is SGHTA, CDR2 FQGNSA. The CDR3 coding sequence is TGTGCCAGCAGCTTTGCCCTAGCGGGAGACGGCGAGCAGTACTTC. Protein sequence: CASSFALAGDGEQYF.

V gene TRBV12-3 or TRBV12-4 combines with J gene TRBJ2-7; perhaps D is TRBD1 or TRBD2 (6 bases each). V was clipped by 8 bases and J by 6 bases, with 8 bases between them. The length of the CDR3 is 10 residues. The CDR3 loop reads CASGGREQYF. The CDR3 nucleotides read TGTGCCAGCGGGGGGCGCGAGCAGTACTTC.

The chain combines TRBV7-2 with TRBJ2-3; 11 bases are shared with TRBD2. CDR3 length: 15 amino acids. Trimming took 3 bases from V and 5 from J; bases not matched to a gene: 4. CDR1 SGHTA and CDR2 FQGNSA come from the germline V gene. In DNA form, the CDR3 reads TGTGCCAGCAGCTTCCCTAGCGGGAGGAGAGATACGCAGTATTTT. Amino acids: CASSFPSGRRDTQYF.

This clonotype has only one observation. The J gene is TRBJ1-2, the V gene TRBV6-2 or TRBV6-3; no definite D call. The CDR3 sequence is 12 residues long. Trimming shortened V by 6 bases and J by 5 bases, and 10 bases separated the two germline ends. Per the germline V gene, CDR1 is MNHEY and CDR2 is SVGEGT. DNA of the CDR3: TGTGCCAGCAGCCAACGTGGGTATGGCTACACCTTC. As protein: CASSQRGYGYTF.

The chain joins TRBV5-1 to TRBJ2-1; perhaps D is TRBD1 or TRBD2 (7 bases each). The CDR3 loop spans 16 amino acids. Germline V CDR1 and CDR2: SGHRS, YFSETQ. V lost 0 bases, J lost 3 bases, and 13 bases lay in between. As DNA, the CDR3 is TGCGCCAGCAGCTTGGTAGCAGGGGGGGTCTACAATGAGCAGTTCTTC. This translates into CASSLVAGGVYNEQFF.

This clonotype has a handful of counts. The chain is built from TRBV11-2 and TRBJ2-7; unclear D gene. Germline CDR1 reads SGHAT; CDR2 reads FQNNGV. The length of the CDR3 is 16 residues. V lost 2 bases and J lost 6, with 20 bases in between. CDR3 sequence: CASSLLSSYDVAEQYF. CDR3 nucleotide sequence: TGTGCCAGCAGCTTATTGTCCTCCTATGATGTAGCCGAGCAGTACTTC.

Comment on this clonotype: At one boundary the junction diverges from the germline segment, which might be a read error. This chain connects TRBV3-1 to TRBJ1-2, with a tentative D call TRBD1 (5 bases). The CDR3 is 16 amino acids. CDR1 and CDR2 (germline): LGHDT, YNNKEL (reference sequence). The CDR3 nucleotides read TGTGCCAGCAGCCAAGAGTTACAGGTCTCTAAATATGGCTACACCTTC. It specifies CASSQELQVSKYGYTF.

V usage is TRBV12-3 or TRBV12-4 and J usage is TRBJ2-3; TRBD2 might be the D (7 bases). This CDR3 has 14 residues. V gave up 5 bases and J gave up 2 bases, with 11 bases separating them. CDR3 sequence reads: CASSVGGPTDTQYF. The CDR3 bases are TGTGCCAGCAGTGTCGGGGGGCCCACAGATACGCAGTATTTT.

V gene TRBV7-9 combines with J gene TRBJ2-4; D call uncertain. V lost 5 bases and J 13 bases, leaving 12 bases between the germline ends. Germline V CDR1 and CDR2: SEHNR, FQNEAQ (reference sequence). The CDR3 totals 11 residues. The CDR3 is CASSQASGQYF. The DNA of the CDR3 is TGTGCCAGCAGCCAGGCTTCTGGGCAGTACTTC.

This clonotype was observed a handful of times. CDR3 loop: CSARGTGGDVQYF. CDR3 nucleotides: TGCAGTGCTAGAGGGACAGGGGGAGATGTGCAGTACTTC. V usage is TRBV20-1 and J usage is TRBJ2-7; 10 bases agree with TRBD1. The length of the CDR3 is 13 residues. Germline CDR1 reads DFQATT; CDR2 reads SNEGSKA (reference sequence). The junction had 6 bases not matched to a gene; V was cut back by 1 base and J by 9 bases.

This clonotype came up once. The gene calls are TRBV12-3 or TRBV12-4 and TRBJ2-5; 7 bases align to TRBD2. The tail of the sequence fits TRBJ2-7 better, so the J call may be wrong. The CDR3 extends over 13 amino acids. The CDR3: CASSLSLADEQYF. CDR3 bases: TGTGCCAGCAGTTTAAGCCTAGCGGACGAGCAGTACTTC.

This clonotype has a single count. This chain joins TRBV2 and TRBJ2-7; no reliable D call. Germline loops: CDR1 SNHLY, CDR2 FYNNEI. This CDR3 spans 14 amino acids. The V gene lost 4 bases and the J gene lost 2 bases, with 12 bases spanning the gap. This CDR3 reads CASSGQVPPYEQYF. CDR3 DNA sequence: TGTGCCAGCAGTGGGCAGGTTCCCCCCTACGAGCAGTACTTC.

This clonotype was recorded a few times. The genes are TRBV27 and TRBJ2-1; the D is unclear. V shed 0 bases and J shed 7 bases, with 13 bases lying between them. The CDR3 has 15 amino acids. Germline loops: CDR1 MNHEY, CDR2 SMNVEV (reference sequence). The CDR3 sequence is CASSLSGPLGNEQFF. CDR3 DNA: TGTGCCAGCAGTTTATCAGGGCCCCTGGGGAATGAGCAGTTCTTC.

There are a few counts of this clonotype. The chain has TRBV20-1 and TRBJ2-3, with a weak D call TRBD1 (6 bases). Per the germline V gene, CDR1 is DFQATT and CDR2 is SNEGSKA (reference sequence). Trimming took 3 bases from V and 3 from J, leaving 19 bases between them. The CDR3 contains 16 residues. CDR3 loop: CSARDEGEYMTDTQYF. CDR3 DNA: TGCAGTGCTAGGGACGAGGGGGAGTATATGACAGATACGCAGTATTTT.

This clonotype showed up just once. The V and J genes are TRBV6-1 and TRBJ2-1; 7 bases align to TRBD2. This CDR3 comprises 14 residues. Germline lookup yields CDR1 MNHNS and CDR2 SASEGT. J lost 15 bases, V lost 4 bases, and 15 bases had no gene match. CDR3 amino acids: CASSVAGEANDRFF. DNA for the CDR3: TGTGCCAGCAGTGTCGCGGGAGAAGCCAATGACCGGTTCTTC.